Below, 30 T cell receptor beta chains from the same sample are listed, as sequenced in a study of cytomegalovirus exposure and HLA in healthy donors. The PCR used 60 Vbeta and 13 Jbeta primers. TCRdb's copy holds only in-frame clones and misses some; the assay was immunoSEQ multiplex PCR. The repertoire holds roughly 160,000 clones, with around 82% as singletons. The sequencing sample was made of PBMCs. These receptors originate from a man between 45 and 60 years old in good health and CMV-seropositive.

Of note for this clone: Other DNA sequences in this specimen translate into the identical CDR3. This chain connects TRBV5-6 to TRBJ1-2; D not certain. The CDR3 is 11 amino acids. The V and J ends lost 4 bases and 6 bases respectively, with 7 bases between them. Germline V lookup: CDR1 SGHDT, CDR2 YYEEEE. Here the CDR3 DNA reads TGTGCCAGCAGCCGCTCGGATGGCTACACCTTC. Translation: CASSRSDGYTF.

The chain employs TRBV11-2 and TRBJ1-1, with TRBD1 identical over 10 bases. Germline trimming cut 5 bases from V and 5 bases from J; bases unmatched to any gene: 14. Per germline, CDR1 SGHAT and CDR2 FQNNGV. This CDR3 comprises 17 residues. The CDR3 DNA reads TGTGCCAGCAGCAAAACCGGGACAGGGGCGTTTGGAACTGAAGCTTTCTTT. Translating gives CASSKTGTGAFGTEAFF.

The V call is TRBV11-2, the J call TRBJ2-2; D gene uncertain. CDR3 size: 15 residues. V lost 5 bases and J lost 4, with 14 bases in between. Germline lookup yields CDR1 SGHAT and CDR2 FQNNGV. CDR3 region: CASSPTNPGTGELFF. The DNA of the CDR3 is TGTGCCAGCAGCCCGACCAATCCGGGCACCGGGGAGCTGTTTTTT. Complete variable domain (other parts from reference TRBV11-2 and TRBJ2-2): EAGVAQSPRYKIIEKRQSVAFWCNPISGHATLYWYQQILGQGPKLLIQFQNNGVVDDSQLPKDRFSAERLKGVDSTLKIQPAKLEDSAVYLCASSPTNPGTGELFFGEGSRLTVL.

The chain combines TRBV5-7 with TRBJ2-3, with no clear D. TRBV5-7 has ORF status, its function being uncertain. This CDR3 contains 17 residues. V was shortened by 1 base and J by 0 bases, with 15 bases between the two germline ends. The DNA of the CDR3 is TGTGCCAGCAGCTTGTTAGTCGGAGACTCTAGCACAGATACGCAGTATTTT. It codes for CASSLLVGDSSTDTQYF.

This clone was recorded only once. The chain is built from TRBV6-4 and TRBJ1-1; D ambiguous. The CDR3 has 13 residues. Between the trimmed V and J ends, which lost 9 bases and 3 bases, there was a span of 14 bases. Germline lookup yields CDR1 MRHNA and CDR2 SNTAGT. For the CDR3, the DNA is TGTGCCAGTCGGAGGGCGCAGGACACTGAAGCTTTCTTT. This translates into CASRRAQDTEAFF.

The chain uses TRBV5-4 and TRBJ2-7; TRBD1 matches at 7 bases. V lost 3 bases and J lost 2; bases outside the gene matches: 5. This CDR3 is built from 14 residues. Germline-derived CDR1 and CDR2 are SGHNT and YYREEE (reference sequence). Written as DNA, the CDR3 is TGTGCCAGCAGCTCCCGGGACAGCCCCTACGAGCAGTACTTC. It translates to CASSSRDSPYEQYF.

This clone was seen a handful of times. This chain joins TRBV7-2 and TRBJ1-5, with D unresolved. V dropped 4 bases and J dropped 5 bases, with 9 bases sitting between them. CDR1 SGHTA and CDR2 FQGNSA come from the germline V gene. The CDR3 spans 13 residues. The DNA of the CDR3 is TGTGCCAGCAGCTCGTGGGAGGATCAGCCCCAGCATTTT. As protein: CASSSWEDQPQHF.

CDR3: CASIPSGRSDEQFF. The CDR3 DNA follows: TGTGCCAGTATTCCATCCGGGAGGAGCGATGAGCAGTTCTTC. The rearrangement links TRBV19 to TRBJ2-1; 7 bases are shared with TRBD2. Looked up from germline, CDR1 is LNHDA and CDR2 is SQIVND (reference sequence). Trimming removed 7 bases from V and 8 bases from J; junction bases left unmatched: 11. The CDR3 totals 14 residues.

This clone was counted only a few times. This sequence joins TRBV30 and TRBJ1-1, with no clear D. This CDR3 has 13 amino acids. V was clipped by 1 base and J by 3 bases, with 9 bases between them. Germline values: CDR1 GTSNPN, CDR2 SVGIG (reference sequence). CDR3 protein: CAWSEGGYTEAFF. Written as DNA, the CDR3 is TGTGCCTGGAGTGAAGGAGGTTACACTGAAGCTTTCTTT.

The CDR3 loop is CASSLGQGSTDTQYF. Written as DNA, the CDR3 is TGTGCCAGTAGTTTAGGACAGGGTAGCACAGATACGCAGTATTTT. The chain joins TRBV19 to TRBJ2-3; TRBD1 agrees at 8 bases. This CDR3 region has 15 residues. CDR1 and CDR2 (germline): LNHDA, SQIVND (reference sequence). V gave up 5 bases and J gave up 0 bases; unmatched junction bases: 4.

V usage is TRBV6-1 and J usage is TRBJ1-1; 9 nucleotides align to TRBD1. The germline V gene has CDR1 MNHNS and CDR2 SASEGT. This CDR3 comprises 14 residues. V lost 6 bases, J lost 0 bases, and 2 bases stayed unmatched. The CDR3 sequence is CASRGDRVNTEAFF. Written as DNA, the CDR3 is TGTGCCAGCAGAGGGGACAGGGTGAACACTGAAGCTTTCTTT.

The rearrangement joins TRBV19 to TRBJ2-6, with a tentative D call TRBD1 (5 bases). The germline V gene has CDR1 LNHDA and CDR2 SQIVND (reference sequence). Trimming pared 6 bases from V and 0 bases from J, leaving 12 bases between. This CDR3 region has 16 residues. CDR3 nucleotides: TGTGCCAGTAGCGGTCGACAGTTCTCTGGGGCCAACGTCCTGACTTTC. Protein product: CASSGRQFSGANVLTF.

The V gene is TRBV19, the J gene TRBJ2-1, with D possibly being TRBD2 (5 bases). Germline V CDR1 and CDR2: LNHDA, SQIVND (reference sequence). Trimming shortened V by 2 bases and J by 3 bases, and 14 bases separated the two germline ends. The CDR3 consists of 16 residues. CDR3 in amino acids: CASSITWRRRYNEQFF. CDR3 sequence (DNA): TGTGCCAGTAGTATAACCTGGAGGAGACGCTACAATGAGCAGTTCTTC.

The chain employs TRBV11-2 and TRBJ2-3; D uncertain. The CDR3 covers 13 residues. Germline values: CDR1 SGHAT, CDR2 FQNNGV. Trimming stripped 3 bases from V and 4 bases from J, with 8 bases between. The CDR3 nucleotides read TGTGCCAGCAGCTTTTTTCTAGCAGATACGCAGTATTTT. As protein: CASSFFLADTQYF. The whole variable domain, filled in from reference TRBV11-2 and TRBJ2-3, reads EAGVAQSPRYKIIEKRQSVAFWCNPISGHATLYWYQQILGQGPKLLIQFQNNGVVDDSQLPKDRFSAERLKGVDSTLKIQPAKLEDSAVYLCASSFFLADTQYFGPGTRLTVL.

The chain combines TRBV20-1 with TRBJ2-5, with D maybe TRBD1 (6 bases). V was clipped by 4 bases and J by 7 bases, with 10 bases between them. Germline assignment: CDR1 DFQATT and CDR2 SNEGSKA (reference sequence). The CDR3 is 11 residues long. The CDR3 bases are TGCAGTGCTACTACAGGGAGGACCCAGTACTTC. The encoded protein is CSATTGRTQYF.

CDR3 amino acids: CASSLSTLGARSQPQHF. The DNA of the CDR3 is TGTGCCAGCAGCTTATCCACCTTGGGGGCGCGAAGTCAGCCCCAGCATTTT. This sequence joins TRBV13 and TRBJ1-5, with D perhaps matching TRBD1 (6 bases). Germline V lookup: CDR1 PRHDT, CDR2 FYEKMQ (reference sequence). V was pared by 2 bases and J by 6 bases, with 20 bases between. This CDR3 has 17 residues.

The chain employs TRBV29-1 and TRBJ1-4, with 9 nucleotides matching TRBD1. The germline V gene encodes CDR1 SQVTM and CDR2 ANQGSEA. The CDR3 extends over 14 amino acids. The V gene end was trimmed by 7 bases and the J gene end by 3 bases; junction bases not matched to a gene: 6. DNA of the CDR3: TGCAGCGGACAGGGGGAGTATCCTAATGAAAAACTGTTTTTT. Encoded protein: CSGQGEYPNEKLFF.

The chain recombines TRBV4-3 with TRBJ2-5; weak D call: TRBD2 (6 bases). The DNA matches TRBJ2-7 better at its end, which makes the J call doubtful. Germline V gene sequence: CDR1 LGHNA, CDR2 YSLEER. The CDR3 has 14 amino acids. CDR3: CASSQGRGKYEQYF. The CDR3 DNA reads as TGCGCCAGCAGCCAAGGGCGGGGAAAATACGAGCAGTACTTC.

V gene TRBV5-4 combines with J gene TRBJ2-2, with D tentatively TRBD2 (5 bases). V was shortened by 4 bases and J by 4 bases, with 14 bases between the two germline ends. Germline values: CDR1 SGHNT, CDR2 YYREEE (reference sequence). This CDR3 is built from 15 residues. The CDR3 DNA is TGTGCCAGCAGCGTGACTATCGGTAGCACCGGGGAGCTGTTTTTT. This translates into CASSVTIGSTGELFF.

The chain is built from TRBV5-1 and TRBJ2-1, with 12 bases that match TRBD2. Germline CDR1 reads SGHRS; CDR2 reads YFSETQ. After removal of 5 bases from V and 9 bases from J, the junction contained 9 bases not matched to a gene. The CDR3 contains 15 residues. The CDR3 reads CASSRTSGATLEQFF. CDR3 bases: TGCGCCAGCAGTCGGACTAGCGGGGCGACTCTTGAGCAGTTCTTC.

The rearrangement links TRBV5-4 to TRBJ2-6; 10 nucleotides align to TRBD1. Germline V gives CDR1 SGHNT, CDR2 YYREEE (reference sequence). V lost 0 bases and J lost 8; bases outside the gene matches: 11. The CDR3 has 18 amino acids. CDR3 coding DNA: TGTGCCAGCAGCTTGGGGGACAGGGGAAGACTACTGCCCAACGTCCTGACTTTC. Amino acid sequence: CASSLGDRGRLLPNVLTF.

The V and J genes are TRBV19 and TRBJ2-7; tentatively, D is TRBD1 (6 bases). Trimming took off 5 bases at V and 9 bases at J, with 17 bases between the two ends. CDR3 length equals 13 residues. Per the germline V gene, CDR1 is LNHDA and CDR2 is SQIVND (reference sequence). The CDR3 protein is CASSLTGYGGQYF. The DNA of the CDR3 is TGTGCCAGTAGTCTAACAGGGTACGGAGGGCAGTACTTC.

The chain couples TRBV4-3 to TRBJ2-1; a weak D match, TRBD2 (6 bases). Trimming stripped 1 base from V and 6 bases from J, with 10 bases between. Germline CDR1 reads LGHNA; CDR2 reads YSLEER. This CDR3 is built from 14 residues. This CDR3 reads CASSQVLASNEQFF. The CDR3 DNA is TGCGCCAGCAGCCAAGTACTAGCTTCCAATGAGCAGTTCTTC.

The rearrangement links TRBV28 to TRBJ2-7; TRBD1 agrees at 9 bases. CDR1 is MDHEN, CDR2 SYDVKM, per germline. J gave up 4 bases and V 2 bases, and 3 bases lay outside the gene matches. The CDR3 is made up of 14 amino acids. The CDR3: CASSLPGQGYEQYF. For the CDR3, the DNA is TGTGCCAGCAGTTTACCGGGACAGGGATACGAGCAGTACTTC.

Details on this clone: The junction shows a germline mismatch at one end, possibly a read error. The chain uses TRBV19 and TRBJ2-2, with a weak D call TRBD2 (5 bases). Germline loops: CDR1 LNHDA, CDR2 SQIVND (reference sequence). The CDR3 runs 13 residues. Here the CDR3 reads CASSGQITGELLF. CDR3 nucleotides: TGTGCCAGTAGTGGCCAGATCACCGGGGAGCTGCTTTTT.

Here the CDR3 DNA reads TGTGCCAGCAGTTACTCGACAGAGTCCACTGAAGCTTTCTTT. Its protein product is CASSYSTESTEAFF. The chain couples TRBV6-6 to TRBJ1-1; D may be TRBD1 (5 bases). Germline values: CDR1 MNHNY, CDR2 SVGAGI (reference sequence). The CDR3 sequence is 14 residues long. V lost 0 bases to trimming and J lost 4 bases, with 9 bases between them.

The chain carries TRBV6-1 and TRBJ1-5; TRBD1 aligns across 7 bases. Germline assignment: CDR1 MNHNS and CDR2 SASEGT. Trimming at V came to 3 bases and at J to 4 bases, leaving 3 bases not matched to a gene. The CDR3 runs 14 residues. CDR3 nucleotide sequence: TGTGCCAGCAGTGAGGCAGGGGGGAATCAGCCCCAGCATTTT. Encoded protein: CASSEAGGNQPQHF.

The chain has TRBV27 and TRBJ2-1; tentatively, D is TRBD1 (7 bases). There are 17 residues in the CDR3. The V gene lost 3 bases and the J gene lost 0 bases, with 15 bases spanning the gap. From germline, CDR1 is MNHEY and CDR2 SMNVEV (reference sequence). The CDR3 protein is CASSFSQGRISYNEQFF. The CDR3 bases are TGTGCCAGCAGTTTCTCACAGGGGAGGATCTCCTACAATGAGCAGTTCTTC.

The rearrangement links TRBV5-1 to TRBJ2-2; TRBD2 agrees at 9 bases. In germline, CDR1 is SGHRS, CDR2 YFSETQ. The CDR3 totals 13 residues. Trimming cost V 7 bases and J 6 bases; bases outside gene matches: 4. CDR3 in amino acids: CASSSGKPGELFF. The CDR3 bases are TGCGCCAGCTCTAGCGGGAAACCCGGGGAGCTGTTTTTT. Full variable domain (outside the CDR3, taken from reference TRBV5-1 and TRBJ2-2): KAGVTQTPRYLIKTRGQQVTLSCSPISGHRSVSWYQQTPGQGLQFLFEYFSETQRNKGNFPGRFSGRQFSNSRSEMNVSTLELGDSALYLCASSSGKPGELFFGEGSRLTVL.

J is TRBJ1-2 and V is TRBV30, with D possibly TRBD1 on 6 matching bases. This CDR3 has 13 residues. V lost 4 bases and J lost 1, with 10 bases in between. Germline values: CDR1 GTSNPN, CDR2 SVGIG (reference sequence). The CDR3 sequence: CAWTQGFNYGYTF. CDR3 nucleotides: TGTGCCTGGACTCAGGGGTTTAACTATGGCTACACCTTC.